One sample yielded the 19 T cell receptor beta chains listed below, sequenced in a study of shared clonotypes between healthy human individuals. Here immunoSEQ multiplex PCR was the method, and the copy in TCRdb shows in-frame clones only, minus some. The sample records roughly 2,300,000 clones, roughly 92% being singletons. What was sequenced was naive CD4+ T cells from PBMCs. Subset in this sample: CD45RA+ positively selected. These receptors were taken from a man between 18 and 35 years old in good health. Some clones in this sample may be carry-over from other donors' samples.

The chain is built from TRBV18 and TRBJ2-1, with D possibly being TRBD1 (5 bases). This CDR3 has 15 amino acids. The V and J ends lost 2 bases and 4 bases respectively, with 12 bases between them. CDR1 and CDR2 from the germline V gene are KGHSH and LQKENI. DNA of the CDR3: TGTGCCAGCTCACCAGCAGGGCCCGCGTACAATGAGCAGTTCTTC. This gives the protein CASSPAGPAYNEQFF.

The chain employs TRBV10-3 and TRBJ2-7, with TRBD2 matching 7 bases. The CDR3 extends over 12 amino acids. Germline V gene sequence: CDR1 ENHRY, CDR2 SYGVKD. J lost 6 bases, V lost 8 bases, and 7 bases had no gene match. The CDR3: CAIGPPGGEQYF. The CDR3 DNA reads TGTGCCATCGGCCCCCCGGGGGGCGAGCAGTACTTC.

The chain recombines TRBV27 with TRBJ1-1; D is undetermined. The CDR3 has 17 residues. Per germline, CDR1 MNHEY and CDR2 SMNVEV (reference sequence). Trimming took off 3 bases at V and 0 bases at J, with 17 bases between the two ends. The CDR3: CASSFSARATMNTEAFF. CDR3 DNA sequence: TGTGCCAGCAGTTTTTCAGCGAGGGCAACTATGAACACTGAAGCTTTCTTT.

The V call is TRBV2, the J call TRBJ2-5; the D is unclear. The CDR3 is 13 amino acids. Looked up from germline, CDR1 is SNHLY and CDR2 is FYNNEI. Trimming took off 4 bases at V and 5 bases at J, with 11 bases between the two ends. The CDR3 here is CASSGLSWETQYF. CDR3 coding DNA: TGTGCCAGCAGTGGCCTTTCCTGGGAGACCCAGTACTTC.

The chain recombines TRBV10-1 with TRBJ2-4; 7 nucleotides align to TRBD2. The V gene end was trimmed by 0 bases and the J gene end by 7 bases; junction bases not matched to a gene: 6. Germline V lookup: CDR1 WNHNN, CDR2 SYGVQD (reference sequence). This CDR3 is built from 15 residues. The CDR3 loop reads CASSESGGKRNIQYF. The CDR3, as DNA: TGCGCCAGCAGTGAGTCGGGGGGGAAGAGGAACATTCAGTACTTC.

A single count supports this clone. This chain uses TRBV29-1 with TRBJ2-2; unclear D gene. The CDR3 has 11 residues. Trimming took 4 bases from V and 6 from J, leaving 6 bases between them. CDR1 and CDR2 from the germline V gene are SQVTM and ANQGSEA. Written as DNA, the CDR3 is TGCAGCGTTGGTTCTTCCGGGGAGCTGTTTTTT. Its translation is CSVGSSGELFF.

CDR3 nucleotide sequence: TGTGCCACCCTAAGCCGAGCGGGAGGGACGACCCATTACAATGAGCAGTTCTTC. This gives the protein CATLSRAGGTTHYNEQFF. This chain links TRBV28 with TRBJ2-1, with TRBD2 identical over 10 bases. There are 18 residues in the CDR3. CDR1 and CDR2 from the germline V gene are MDHEN and SYDVKM. J gave up 4 bases and V 10 bases, and 19 bases lay outside the gene matches.

The V call is TRBV5-1, the J call TRBJ1-2, with D maybe TRBD1 (6 bases). With 3 bases removed from V and 7 bases from J, the gap between germline ends came to 19 bases. CDR3 size: 15 residues. The germline gives CDR1 SGHRS, CDR2 YFSETQ. CDR3 DNA: TGCGCCAGCAGCTCTAGCACGCAGGGGCCTAGTGGCTACACCTTC. Translated, it gives CASSSSTQGPSGYTF. Together with reference TRBV5-1 and TRBJ1-2, the CDR3 gives the full variable domain: KAGVTQTPRYLIKTRGQQVTLSCSPISGHRSVSWYQQTPGQGLQFLFEYFSETQRNKGNFPGRFSGRQFSNSRSEMNVSTLELGDSALYLCASSSSTQGPSGYTFGSGTRLTVV.

The chain is built from TRBV29-1 and TRBJ2-7, with TRBD2 as a possible D gene (6 bases). V was shortened by 7 bases and J by 4 bases, with 17 bases between the two germline ends. CDR3 length equals 13 residues. Looked up from germline, CDR1 is SQVTM and CDR2 is ANQGSEA. CDR3 protein: CSAGGLAVYEQYF. For the CDR3, the DNA is TGCAGCGCCGGAGGGCTAGCCGTTTACGAGCAGTACTTC.

V gene TRBV15 combines with J gene TRBJ2-1; no clear D gene. Germline-derived CDR1 and CDR2 are LNHNV and YYDKDF (reference sequence). The CDR3 has 16 amino acids. V dropped 0 bases and J dropped 0 bases, with 9 bases sitting between them. DNA for the CDR3: TGTGCCACCAGCAGAGATTTGTCCAGCTCCTACAATGAGCAGTTCTTC. Its protein is CATSRDLSSSYNEQFF.

The rearrangement uses TRBV6-5 and TRBJ1-2, with D perhaps matching TRBD1 (5 bases). V dropped 6 bases and J dropped 4 bases, with 15 bases sitting between them. The CDR3 contains 14 residues. Germline V gives CDR1 MNHEY, CDR2 SVGAGI. This CDR3 is CASRGEAGVYGYTF. In nucleotides, the CDR3 is TGTGCCAGCAGGGGGGAGGCGGGGGTCTATGGCTACACCTTC.

The chain links TRBV28 to TRBJ2-5; no definite D call. V was cut by 1 base and J by 2 bases, with 17 bases left in between. This CDR3 has 17 residues. Germline V lookup: CDR1 MDHEN, CDR2 SYDVKM. Here the CDR3 reads CASSLLVVGDTQETQYF. The CDR3 nucleotides are TGTGCCAGCAGTTTATTGGTCGTAGGAGATACTCAAGAGACCCAGTACTTC.

In the case of this clone: Other nucleotide sequences from this sample produce the same CDR3. V gene TRBV5-1 combines with J gene TRBJ2-5, with TRBD1 matching over 9 bases. Germline CDR1 SGHRS, CDR2 YFSETQ. V was clipped by 0 bases and J by 5 bases; unmatched bases: 2. The CDR3 covers 14 residues. The CDR3 sequence: CASSLAGQGETQYF. CDR3 bases: TGCGCCAGCAGCTTGGCCGGACAGGGGGAGACCCAGTACTTC. Using reference TRBV5-1 and TRBJ2-5 for the parts outside the CDR3, the full variable domain is KAGVTQTPRYLIKTRGQQVTLSCSPISGHRSVSWYQQTPGQGLQFLFEYFSETQRNKGNFPGRFSGRQFSNSRSEMNVSTLELGDSALYLCASSLAGQGETQYFGPGTRLLVL.

V gene TRBV9 combines with J gene TRBJ2-5; possible D gene TRBD2, 5 bases. Germline lookup yields CDR1 SGDLS and CDR2 YYNGEE. The CDR3 contains 15 residues. Trimming removed 3 bases from V and 1 base from J, with 13 bases in between. The CDR3 DNA sequence: TGTGCCAGCAGCGCTCGGGGATTTGGCCAAGAGACCCAGTACTTC. Its protein product is CASSARGFGQETQYF.

The CDR3 bases are TGTGCCAGCAGTCCACAGGGATCTGCCAAAAACATTCAGTACTTC. It specifies CASSPQGSAKNIQYF. The chain joins TRBV28 to TRBJ2-4; possibly TRBD1 for D (6 bases). The germline CDR1 and CDR2 sequences are MDHEN and SYDVKM. The CDR3 is 15 amino acids. The V and J ends lost 5 bases and 1 base respectively, with 12 bases between them.

V gene TRBV7-9 combines with J gene TRBJ2-3, with TRBD1 identical over 8 bases. The CDR3 is 15 residues long. Germline V gene data show CDR1 as SEHNR and CDR2 as FQNEAQ (reference sequence). Germline trimming cut 2 bases from V and 4 bases from J; bases unmatched to any gene: 5. The CDR3 sequence is CASSLNPGGADTQYF. Written as DNA, the CDR3 is TGTGCCAGCAGCTTAAACCCAGGGGGCGCAGATACGCAGTATTTT. Complete variable domain (other parts from reference TRBV7-9 and TRBJ2-3): DTGVSQNPRHKITKRGQNVTFRCDPISEHNRLYWYRQTLGQGPEFLTYFQNEAQLEKSRLLSDRFSAERPKGSFSTLEIQRTEQGDSAMYLCASSLNPGGADTQYFGPGTRLTVL.

V usage is TRBV5-1 and J usage is TRBJ2-3; 7 bases are shared with TRBD1. The CDR3 consists of 15 residues. The germline CDR1 and CDR2 sequences are SGHRS and YFSETQ. V shed 5 bases, J shed 0 bases, and the junction held 6 bases outside the gene matches. CDR3 nucleotides: TGCGCCAGCAGGGCACAGGGGAAAAGCACAGATACGCAGTATTTT. Translating it yields CASRAQGKSTDTQYF.

The chain employs TRBV19 and TRBJ2-2, with 11 positions matching TRBD2. V lost 7 bases and J lost 6; bases outside the gene matches: 7. The CDR3 consists of 15 residues. Germline values: CDR1 LNHDA, CDR2 SQIVND (reference sequence). CDR3 bases: TGTGCCAGTACCCATAGCGGGAGGGCGGCCGGGGAGCTGTTTTTT. Translating gives CASTHSGRAAGELFF.

V and J are TRBV7-8 and TRBJ1-5, with D unclear. CDR1 SGHVS and CDR2 FQNEAQ come from the germline V gene. V was clipped by 4 bases and J by 1 base, with 8 bases between them. The CDR3 sequence is 14 residues long. The CDR3 is CASSWSVSNQPQHF. The CDR3 DNA reads as TGTGCCAGCAGCTGGTCTGTCAGCAATCAGCCCCAGCATTTT.